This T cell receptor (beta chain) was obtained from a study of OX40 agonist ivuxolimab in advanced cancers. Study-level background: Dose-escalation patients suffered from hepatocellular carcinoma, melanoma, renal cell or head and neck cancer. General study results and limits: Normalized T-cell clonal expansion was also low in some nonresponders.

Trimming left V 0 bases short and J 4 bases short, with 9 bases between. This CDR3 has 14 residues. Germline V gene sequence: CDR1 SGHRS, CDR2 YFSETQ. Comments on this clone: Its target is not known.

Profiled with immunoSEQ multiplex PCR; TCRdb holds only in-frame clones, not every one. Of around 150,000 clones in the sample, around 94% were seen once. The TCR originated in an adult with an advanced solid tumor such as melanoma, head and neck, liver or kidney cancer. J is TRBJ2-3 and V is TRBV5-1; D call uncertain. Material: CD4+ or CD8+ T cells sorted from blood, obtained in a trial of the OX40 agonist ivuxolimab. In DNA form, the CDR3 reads TGCGCCAGCAGCTTGGGGAATAGGGCAGATACGCAGTATTTT. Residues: CASSLGNRADTQYF.